The clone carrying this TCR beta chain was recorded many times. Its target is not known. This sample is drawn from a study of early T cells in non-severe SARS-CoV-2 infection. At the level of the study: The input, bulk RNA from unsorted whole blood, was sequenced, and chains were unpaired.

Study findings and constraints: The study's VDJdb matching favored anti-spike CD8 responses and missed private and CD4 specificities.

Separate cDNA molecules each had unique molecular identifiers attached to them. A single record per CDR3 protein comes from TCRdb applying MiXCR to the 5' RACE reads. This sample yields some 50,000 distinct CDR3 sequences, of which 10% are seen a single time; under 5% belongs to the top ten. Source material: whole blood. The clonotype comes from an adult who was a healthcare worker with PCR-confirmed SARS-CoV-2 infection or an uninfected control (not recorded which).

The CDR3 sequence: CASSLLAPLVGEQFF. The CDR3 region has the DNA TGTGCCAGCAGCTTACTAGCGCCCCTCGTGGGGGAGCAGTTCTTC. The genes are TRBV5-6 and TRBJ2-1; 7 nucleotides align to TRBD2. This CDR3 region has 15 residues. The germline V gene has CDR1 SGHDT and CDR2 YYEEEE. After removal of 2 bases from V and 10 bases from J, the junction contained 12 bases not matched to a gene.